Below are 13 T cell receptor beta chains sequenced from a single sample in a study of Ad26.COV2.S vaccination and SARS-CoV-2 variants. Data came from immunoSEQ multiplex PCR; TCRdb stores just in-frame clones and leaves some out. The table shows some 180,000 clones, with roughly 87% occurring only once. Sample: peripheral blood, taken after recovery from COVID-19. All receptors come from a human donor who had recovered from COVID-19.

CDR3 in DNA: TGTGCCAGCAGCGCGGACAGGGGGCGAGAATCACCCCTCCACTTT. It specifies CASSADRGRESPLHF. The chain recombines TRBV2 with TRBJ1-6, with 11 bases that match TRBD1. The J segment lost 10 bases and the V segment lost 6 bases, leaving 8 bases of the junction unmatched. This CDR3 contains 15 residues. Per the germline V gene, CDR1 is SNHLY and CDR2 is FYNNEI.

The rearrangement links TRBV4-1 to TRBJ2-1; TRBD2 matches at 10 bases. The CDR3 has 17 residues. Germline-derived CDR1 and CDR2 are MGHRA and YSYEKL. J gave up 4 bases and V 5 bases, and 11 bases lay outside the gene matches. CDR3 loop: CASSVRTAGGGYNEQFF. The CDR3 region has the DNA TGCGCCAGCAGCGTCAGGACAGCGGGAGGGGGTTACAATGAGCAGTTCTTC.

The CDR3 reads CASSLERGSYNEQFF. The DNA of the CDR3 is TGCGCCAGCAGCTTGGAGCGTGGCTCCTACAATGAGCAGTTCTTC. The chain uses TRBV5-1 and TRBJ2-1; D remains ambiguous. V was clipped by 0 bases and J by 0 bases, with 7 bases between them. Germline values: CDR1 SGHRS, CDR2 YFSETQ. This CDR3 spans 15 amino acids. Variable domain in full (rest from reference TRBV5-1 and TRBJ2-1): KAGVTQTPRYLIKTRGQQVTLSCSPISGHRSVSWYQQTPGQGLQFLFEYFSETQRNKGNFPGRFSGRQFSNSRSEMNVSTLELGDSALYLCASSLERGSYNEQFFGPGTRLTVL.

This clone was observed a few times. The chain recombines TRBV3-1 (or the pseudogene TRBV3-2) with TRBJ2-5, with TRBD2 matching 9 bases. Germline V gene sequence: CDR1 LGHDT, CDR2 YNNKEL (reference sequence). The V gene end was trimmed by 4 bases and the J gene end by 2 bases; junction bases not matched to a gene: 8. The CDR3 runs to 16 residues. The CDR3 loop reads CASSRRGSGRQETQYF. The CDR3 DNA reads as TGTGCCAGCAGCCGCCGGGGGAGCGGGAGGCAAGAGACCCAGTACTTC.

J is TRBJ1-2 and V is TRBV12-3 or TRBV12-4; no definite D call. This CDR3 is 12 amino acids long. Trimming shortened V by 8 bases and J by 2 bases, and 9 bases separated the two germline ends. CDR3 protein: CASGTRNYGYTF. CDR3 bases: TGTGCCAGCGGAACTAGGAACTATGGCTACACCTTC.

The V gene is TRBV5-1, the J gene TRBJ1-1, with D hard to call. Germline loops: CDR1 SGHRS, CDR2 YFSETQ. This CDR3 has 15 amino acids. V gave up 1 base and J gave up 1 base, with 11 bases separating them. CDR3 residues: CASSLLFVGNTEAFF. CDR3 DNA: TGCGCCAGCAGCTTGCTCTTCGTTGGGAACACTGAAGCTTTCTTT.

The J gene is TRBJ2-1, the V gene TRBV21-1. TRBV21-1 is listed as a pseudogene. This CDR3 has 16 amino acids. This CDR3 is CASSTPAEQSYNEQFF. CDR3 DNA: TGTGCCAGCAGCACCCCAGCCGAACAATCCTACAATGAGCAGTTCTTC.

The chain has TRBV10-3 and TRBJ2-7, with D perhaps TRBD1 (5 bases). The CDR3 totals 12 residues. The germline CDR1 and CDR2 sequences are ENHRY and SYGVKD. Trimming took off 10 bases at V and 2 bases at J, with 12 bases between the two ends. Here the CDR3 DNA reads TGTGCCACCCAGGGAAAGGCCTACGAGCAGTACTTC. It is translated as CATQGKAYEQYF.

The genes are TRBV6-5 and TRBJ2-4; perhaps TRBD1 as D (5 bases). V gave up 2 bases and J gave up 9 bases, with 14 bases separating them. The CDR3 runs to 14 residues. Germline values: CDR1 MNHEY, CDR2 SVGAGI. CDR3 amino acids: CASSYGHSWGIQYF. For the CDR3, the DNA is TGTGCCAGCAGTTACGGACATTCCTGGGGCATTCAGTACTTC.

The chain has TRBV7-9 and TRBJ1-2, with TRBD1 as a possible D gene (5 bases). This CDR3 contains 13 residues. The ends were cut back, 10 bases at V and 4 bases at J, with 16 bases in the middle. Germline V CDR1 and CDR2: SEHNR, FQNEAQ (reference sequence). The CDR3 DNA reads as TGTGCCACGGGGGGGACGAGAGCCTATGGCTACACCTTC. Encoded protein: CATGGTRAYGYTF.

The gene calls are TRBV5-1 and TRBJ2-7, with TRBD1 matching 7 bases. CDR3 size: 16 residues. Per the germline V gene, CDR1 is SGHRS and CDR2 is YFSETQ. With V trimmed by 3 bases and J by 0 bases, 9 bases remained unmatched. The CDR3 reads CASSSDREGPSYEQYF. DNA for the CDR3: TGCGCCAGCAGCTCCGACAGGGAAGGCCCCTCCTACGAGCAGTACTTC.

The V gene is TRBV27, the J gene TRBJ1-1; 8 nucleotides line up with TRBD1. V shed 4 bases, J shed 9 bases, and the junction held 10 bases outside the gene matches. Germline CDR1 MNHEY, CDR2 SMNVEV (reference sequence). This CDR3 contains 14 residues. The chain's CDR3 is CASSSLGQGQKAFF. The CDR3, as DNA: TGTGCCAGCAGTTCTCTTGGACAGGGTCAAAAAGCTTTCTTT.

This clone appeared once. The chain recombines TRBV9 with TRBJ1-4; no firm D call. Trimming took off 0 bases at V and 5 bases at J, with 11 bases between the two ends. The germline V gene encodes CDR1 SGDLS and CDR2 YYNGEE. CDR3 length: 15 amino acids. The CDR3 sequence is CASSVATGENEKLFF. The CDR3 region has the DNA TGTGCCAGCAGCGTAGCTACCGGCGAGAATGAAAAACTGTTTTTT. Full variable domain (outside the CDR3, taken from reference TRBV9 and TRBJ1-4): DSGVTQTPKHLITATGQRVTLRCSPRSGDLSVYWYQQSLDQGLQFLIQYYNGEERAKGNILERFSAQQFPDLHSELNLSSLELGDSALYFCASSVATGENEKLFFGSGTQLSVL.